One sample yielded the 10 T cell receptor beta chains listed below, sequenced in a study of post-analysis software for immune sequencing data. Points from the study as a whole: Patients showed TRBV5-6, TRBV5-1 and TRBV20-1 among roughly 5 TRBV segments more frequent than in controls.

Their specific antigens are unknown. cDNA libraries for TCR beta contained unique molecular identifiers. TCRdb itself ran the PCR reads through MiXCR, one entry per CDR3 protein. The sample shows approximately 360,000 distinct CDR3 sequences, 30% to 45% of them seen only once. Sequencing was carried out using blood. Every receptor here comes from a girl aged 10 to 17 with multiple sclerosis.

The rearrangement joins TRBV9 to TRBJ2-5; 8 bases are a match to TRBD2. The DNA end is a closer match to TRBJ2-7, so the J assignment may be wrong. The CDR3 runs 15 residues. CDR1 SGDLS and CDR2 YYNGEE come from the germline V gene. In DNA form, the CDR3 reads TGTGCCAGCAGCGTATCGGGAGGGGCGAGCTACGAGCAGTACTTC. It is translated as CASSVSGGASYEQYF.

The V call is TRBV6-4, the J call TRBJ1-5; no firm D call. The CDR3 covers 13 residues. Between the trimmed V and J ends, which lost 4 bases and 8 bases, there was a span of 12 bases. Germline CDR1 is MRHNA and CDR2 is SNTAGT. The DNA for the CDR3 is TGTGCCAGCAGTGCTGGGCCCGAAAAGCCCCAGCATTTT. It is translated as CASSAGPEKPQHF.

This clonotype occurred a few times. The chain links TRBV20-1 to TRBJ2-1, with 9 bases matching TRBD2. This CDR3 region has 14 residues. Germline V lookup: CDR1 DFQATT, CDR2 SNEGSKA (reference sequence). The trim removed 2 bases at V and 6 bases at J, leaving 5 bases unmatched. For the CDR3, the DNA is TGCAGTGCTAGAAAAGCGGGGGGATCCAATGAGCAGTTCTTC. Translating gives CSARKAGGSNEQFF.

This chain joins TRBV4-3 and TRBJ2-5; D ambiguous. This CDR3 comprises 14 residues. The V end was cut by 4 bases, the J end by 2 bases, with 11 bases between. Germline values: CDR1 LGHNA, CDR2 YSLEER. This CDR3 reads CASSPTGRQETQYF. The CDR3 DNA follows: TGCGCCAGCAGCCCAACCGGACGTCAAGAGACCCAGTACTTC.

This clonotype was recorded a few times. This chain connects TRBV19 to TRBJ2-3; TRBD2 matches 7 bases. The CDR3 has 15 residues. The V gene's germline CDR1 is LNHDA and CDR2 SQIVND (reference sequence). V was pared by 4 bases and J by 0 bases, with 4 bases of the junction left unmatched. The chain's CDR3 is CASSSLAVSTDTQYF. DNA of the CDR3: TGTGCCAGTAGTAGTCTAGCGGTTAGCACAGATACGCAGTATTTT.

This chain connects TRBV6-6 to TRBJ1-1, with a weak D call TRBD1 (6 bases). Looked up from germline, CDR1 is MNHNY and CDR2 is SVGAGI (reference sequence). Trimming pared 11 bases from V and 3 bases from J, leaving 16 bases between. This CDR3 contains 13 residues. CDR3 residues: CALKGRQDTEAFF. The DNA of the CDR3 is TGTGCCCTGAAGGGGAGACAGGACACTGAAGCTTTCTTT.

The genes are TRBV9 and TRBJ2-2, with a weak D call TRBD2 (5 bases). The CDR3 length is 15 residues. The germline CDR1 and CDR2 sequences are SGDLS and YYNGEE. The V end lost 2 bases, the J end lost 0 bases, and 8 bases lay between the germline ends. The CDR3 DNA reads TGTGCCAGCAGCGTGGCCGGGACGAACACCGGGGAGCTGTTTTTT. This sequence encodes CASSVAGTNTGELFF. Looking up the rest from reference TRBV9 and TRBJ2-2 gives the full variable domain: DSGVTQTPKHLITATGQRVTLRCSPRSGDLSVYWYQQSLDQGLQFLIQYYNGEERAKGNILERFSAQQFPDLHSELNLSSLELGDSALYFCASSVAGTNTGELFFGEGSRLTVL.

The gene calls are TRBV10-3 and TRBJ1-3; D uncertain. Between the trimmed V and J ends, which lost 0 bases and 5 bases, there was a span of 5 bases. This CDR3 is built from 13 residues. Germline values: CDR1 ENHRY, CDR2 SYGVKD. CDR3 loop: CAISESNRNTIYF. The CDR3 DNA is TGTGCCATCAGTGAGTCGAACAGAAACACCATATATTTT.

In this sample, this clonotype turned up a few times. This chain links TRBV2 with TRBJ2-1; 12 nucleotides agree with TRBD2. Germline values: CDR1 SNHLY, CDR2 FYNNEI. V lost 7 bases to trimming and J lost 10 bases; unmatched junction nucleotides: 5. This CDR3 has 13 residues. The CDR3 protein is CASTTSGGWEQFF. CDR3 sequence (DNA): TGTGCCAGCACGACTAGCGGGGGATGGGAGCAGTTCTTC.

The chain uses TRBV28 and TRBJ2-7, with a weak D call TRBD1 (6 bases). There are 13 residues in the CDR3. Germline V CDR1 and CDR2: MDHEN, SYDVKM. V was cut by 6 bases and J by 5 bases, with 14 bases left in between. The CDR3 is CASSLRGNDEQYF. CDR3 in DNA: TGTGCCAGCAGCCTGAGGGGGAACGACGAGCAGTACTTC. The whole variable domain, remainder taken from reference TRBV28 and TRBJ2-7, is DVKVTQSSRYLVKRTGEKVFLECVQDMDHENMFWYRQDPGLGLRLIYFSYDVKMKEKGDIPEGYSVSREKKERFSLILESASTNQTSMYLCASSLRGNDEQYFGPGTRLTVT.